These T cell receptor beta chains were read from a single sample in a study of T cells in localized non-small cell lung cancer. The data were produced by immunoSEQ multiplex PCR, yet TCRdb's version contains in-frame clones alone and is incomplete. This sample yields approximately 7,100 clones, of which more than 35% are seen a single time; about 7.8% belongs to the top ten. Specimen: lung tumor tissue, collected before any cancer treatment. The source is a man aged 40-75 years with stage III lung adenocarcinoma. Both conserved end residues are part of each CDR3. D genes are given only for firm matches. Part of the rows lack a size; the others show once, few, many or a class for expanded clones.

V: TRBV19
size: -
D: -
J: TRBJ2-7
CDR3: CASSSGALGDEQYF
DNA: TGTGCCAGTAGTTCGGGGGCCCTAGGAGACGAGCAGTACTTC

V: TRBV19
size: -
D: -
J: TRBJ1-6
CDR3: CASSIRQSPLHF
DNA: TGTGCCAGTAGTATTAGGCAGTCACCCCTCCACTTT

V: TRBV19
size: -
D: TRBD1
J: TRBJ2-7
CDR3: CASSIEDRGTYEQYF
DNA: TGTGCCAGTAGTATAGAGGACAGGGGTACCTACGAGCAGTACTTC

V: TRBV14
size: -
D: -
J: TRBJ2-1
CDR3: CASSQKSYNEQFF
DNA: TGTGCCAGCAGCCAAAAGAGTTATAATGAGCAGTTCTTC

V: TRBV18
size: -
D: -
J: TRBJ2-3
CDR3: CASSPPGGRTDTQYF
DNA: TGTGCCAGCTCACCACCGGGCGGGCGAACAGATACGCAGTATTTT

V: TRBV9
size: -
D: -
J: TRBJ1-1
CDR3: CASSAPGEWDTEAFF
DNA: TGTGCCAGCAGCGCGCCAGGGGAGTGGGACACTGAAGCTTTCTTT

V: TRBV9
size: few
D: TRBD2
J: TRBJ2-3
CDR3: CASTVGGRGWTDTQYF
DNA: TGTGCCAGCACCGTCGGAGGGCGGGGGTGGACAGATACGCAGTATTTT

V: TRBV11-3
size: -
D: TRBD2
J: TRBJ2-1
CDR3: CASRRLASENEQFF
DNA: TGTGCCAGCAGGAGACTAGCCTCGGAAAATGAGCAGTTCTTC

V: TRBV11-3
size: medium-sized
D: -
J: TRBJ2-7
CDR3: CASSGGAFLSYEQYF
DNA: TGTGCCAGCAGTGGGGGGGCGTTCCTCTCCTACGAGCAGTACTTC

V: TRBV28
size: -
D: -
J: TRBJ1-5
CDR3: CASRGASNQPQHF
DNA: TGTGCCAGCAGGGGGGCCAGCAATCAGCCCCAGCATTTT

V: TRBV28
size: -
D: -
J: TRBJ1-5
CDR3: CASSFGKQYYSNQPQHF
DNA: TGTGCCAGCAGTTTTGGCAAACAATACTATAGCAATCAGCCCCAGCATTTT

V: TRBV14
size: -
D: -
J: TRBJ1-3
CDR3: CASSQERAGGNTIYF
DNA: TGTGCCAGCAGCCAAGAAAGGGCAGGAGGAAACACCATATATTTT

V: TRBV19
size: -
D: TRBD1
J: TRBJ1-1
CDR3: CASSAQDRVSFF
DNA: TGTGCCAGTAGTGCCCAAGACAGGGTTTCTTTCTTT

V: TRBV11-3
size: few
D: -
J: TRBJ1-1
CDR3: CASSLERAGGEAFF
DNA: TGTGCCAGCAGCTTGGAACGGGCCGGAGGTGAAGCTTTCTTT

V: TRBV6-8
size: -
D: -
J: TRBJ1-1
CDR3: CASSDQGARAFEAFF
DNA: TGTGCCAGCAGTGACCAAGGGGCAAGAGCCTTCGAAGCTTTCTTT

V: TRBV4-1
size: -
D: -
J: TRBJ2-5
CDR3: CASSQGAVAQETQYF
DNA: TGCGCCAGCAGCCAAGGGGCAGTCGCCCAAGAGACCCAGTACTTC

V: TRBV18
size: -
D: -
J: TRBJ1-1
CDR3: CASSPPQGRTEAFF
DNA: TGTGCCAGCTCACCACCGCAGGGGCGGACTGAAGCTTTCTTT

V: TRBV4-1
size: -
D: TRBD1
J: TRBJ1-1
CDR3: CASSERGQGGTEAFF
DNA: TGCGCCAGCAGCGAGAGGGGACAGGGCGGTACTGAAGCTTTCTTT

V: TRBV19
size: few
D: -
J: TRBJ2-1
CDR3: CASSIGPVEINEQFF
DNA: TGTGCCAGTAGTATCGGGCCAGTAGAAATCAATGAGCAGTTCTTC

V: TRBV6-8
size: -
D: -
J: TRBJ2-7
CDR3: CASVPAGGSYEQYF
DNA: -

V: TRBV9
size: few
D: TRBD1
J: TRBJ1-2
CDR3: CASTGQGGYGYTF
DNA: TGTGCCAGCACCGGACAGGGAGGCTATGGCTACACCTTC

V: TRBV6-8
size: -
D: TRBD1
J: TRBJ2-2
CDR3: CASSYWTGANTGELFF
DNA: TGTGCCAGCAGTTACTGGACAGGGGCGAACACCGGGGAACTGTTTTTT

V: TRBV11-3
size: medium-sized
D: -
J: TRBJ1-2
CDR3: CASSPPWEDYGYTF
DNA: TGTGCCAGCAGCCCACCATGGGAGGACTATGGCTACACCTTC

V: TRBV19
size: few
D: -
J: TRBJ1-2
CDR3: CASSGAWTVARGYTF
DNA: TGTGCCAGTAGTGGCGCGTGGACGGTCGCGAGGGGCTACACCTTC

V: TRBV7-6
size: few
D: -
J: TRBJ1-1
CDR3: CASSTPERRDTEAFF
DNA: TGTGCCAGCAGCACTCCGGAGAGGCGTGATACTGAAGCTTTCTTT

V: TRBV18
size: -
D: -
J: TRBJ1-4
CDR3: CASSPQGGTNEKLFF
DNA: TGTGCCAGCTCACCACAGGGAGGGACTAATGAAAAACTGTTTTTT

V: TRBV9
size: -
D: TRBD2
J: TRBJ2-3
CDR3: CASSVKSLAGALNTDTQYF
DNA: TGTGCCAGCAGTGTTAAGTCGCTAGCGGGGGCCCTCAACACAGATACGCAGTATTTT

V: TRBV30
size: -
D: TRBD2
J: TRBJ2-1
CDR3: CAWSVGRREVLFF
DNA: TGTGCCTGGAGTGTAGGGCGGCGGGAGGTTTTGTTCTTC

V: TRBV25-1
size: -
D: -
J: TRBJ2-7
CDR3: CASSGHGSSYEQYF
DNA: TGTGCCAGCAGTGGACACGGGAGCTCCTACGAGCAGTACTTC

V: TRBV18
size: once
D: -
J: TRBJ2-2
CDR3: CASSPPGETGELFF
DNA: TGTGCCAGCTCACCACCCGGGGAAACCGGGGAGCTGTTTTTT

V: TRBV14
size: -
D: -
J: TRBJ2-7
CDR3: CASSGGSGYSYEQYF
DNA: TGTGCCAGCAGCGGGGGGTCGGGATACTCCTACGAGCAGTACTTC

V: TRBV15
size: once
D: TRBD2
J: TRBJ2-5
CDR3: CATSRETSGFQETQYF
DNA: TGTGCCACCAGCAGAGAGACTAGCGGATTTCAAGAGACCCAGTACTTC

V: TRBV4-1
size: few
D: -
J: TRBJ2-5
CDR3: CASSQAEETQYF
DNA: TGCGCCAGCAGTCAAGCCGAAGAGACCCAGTACTTC

V: TRBV19
size: -
D: TRBD2
J: TRBJ2-5
CDR3: CASSWTSGPEETQYF
DNA: TGTGCCAGTTCCTGGACTAGCGGACCTGAAGAGACCCAGTACTTC

V: TRBV7-7
size: once
D: -
J: TRBJ1-4
CDR3: CASSPGTTNEKLFF
DNA: TGTGCCAGCAGCCCCGGGACGACTAATGAAAAACTGTTTTTT

V: TRBV7-1
size: few
D: -
J: TRBJ2-2
CDR3: CASSLGTIDTGELFF
DNA: TGTGCCAGCAGCTTAGGGACAATCGACACCGGGGAGCTGTTTTTT

V: TRBV19
size: few
D: TRBD1
J: TRBJ1-2
CDR3: CASSLGRGNYGYTF
DNA: TGTGCCAGTAGCCTGGGCAGGGGGAACTATGGCTACACCTTC

V: TRBV9
size: -
D: TRBD1
J: TRBJ2-3
CDR3: CASSVDRGPGTDTQYF
DNA: TGTGCCAGCAGCGTAGACAGGGGGCCGGGCACAGATACGCAGTATTTT

V: TRBV28
size: -
D: -
J: TRBJ1-1
CDR3: CASSLQNTEAFF
DNA: TGTGCCAGCAGTTTACAGAACACTGAAGCTTTCTTT

V: TRBV7-7
size: -
D: -
J: TRBJ2-2
CDR3: CASSLRAGLNTGELFF
DNA: TGTGCCAGCAGCTTAAGAGCGGGCCTGAACACCGGGGAGCTGTTTTTT

V: TRBV9
size: -
D: -
J: TRBJ2-1
CDR3: CASSVEREAYNEQFF
DNA: TGTGCCAGCAGCGTAGAGAGAGAAGCCTACAATGAGCAGTTCTTC

V: TRBV6-8
size: many
D: -
J: TRBJ1-2
CDR3: CASSLDSQYGYTF
DNA: TGTGCCAGCAGTTTGGACAGCCAGTATGGCTACACCTTC

V: TRBV6-8
size: few
D: -
J: TRBJ2-1
CDR3: CASSSHGGRGYDEQFF
DNA: TGTGCCAGCAGTTCCCACGGGGGTAGGGGGTACGATGAGCAGTTCTTC

V: TRBV19
size: -
D: -
J: TRBJ1-2
CDR3: CASNPGGGNYGYTF
DNA: TGTGCCAGTAACCCCGGTGGGGGCAACTATGGCTACACCTTC

V: TRBV6-8
size: few
D: -
J: TRBJ1-1
CDR3: CASSYSLIVDTEAFF
DNA: TGTGCCAGCAGTTACTCGCTGATCGTGGACACTGAAGCTTTCTTT

V: TRBV19
size: -
D: -
J: TRBJ1-5
CDR3: CASTYGNEPGQPQHF
DNA: TGTGCCAGTACTTATGGAAACGAACCGGGGCAGCCCCAGCATTTT

V: TRBV14
size: -
D: -
J: TRBJ1-1
CDR3: CASSQNPQGEAFF
DNA: TGTGCCAGCAGCCAAAACCCACAGGGTGAAGCTTTCTTT

V: TRBV19
size: few
D: TRBD1
J: TRBJ1-2
CDR3: CASKVGTGWVYTF
DNA: TGTGCCAGTAAGGTCGGGACAGGGTGGGTCTACACCTTC

V: TRBV9
size: -
D: TRBD2
J: TRBJ2-7
CDR3: CASSLNAGVLVEQYF
DNA: TGTGCCAGCAGTTTAAATGCGGGAGTGTTAGTCGAGCAGTACTTC

V: TRBV19
size: few
D: TRBD2
J: TRBJ2-3
CDR3: CASSIGTSGRNTQYF
DNA: TGTGCCAGTAGTATCGGGACTAGCGGAAGGAATACGCAGTATTTT

V: TRBV11-3
size: few
D: TRBD2
J: TRBJ2-2
CDR3: CASSGGLAGGTGELFF
DNA: TGTGCCAGCAGCGGGGGACTAGCGGGAGGGACCGGGGAGCTGTTTTTT

V: TRBV6-8
size: -
D: -
J: TRBJ1-1
CDR3: CASSLLGREDTEAFF
DNA: TGTGCCAGCAGTTTATTGGGCAGGGAGGACACTGAAGCTTTCTTT

V: TRBV6-4
size: few
D: -
J: TRBJ1-1
CDR3: CASSYDPGQMATEAFF
DNA: TGTGCCAGCAGTTATGATCCCGGACAGATGGCCACTGAAGCTTTCTTT